This TCR beta chain originates from a study of cytomegalovirus exposure and HLA in healthy donors (dated 2017 in TCRdb). General notes on the study: According to an earlier analysis of around 600 of the donors, about 179 million T cells yielded roughly 110 million unique TCR beta sequences and less than 300 Gb of sequence data. A later analysis re-examined previously published TCR beta repertoires from more than 550 donors and added high-resolution HLA genotyping to investigate patterns of TCR occurrence. Among 350 to 400 genotyped donors of the cohort, an average of around 240,000 unique TCR beta nucleotide sequences were sequenced per donor, around a sixth of them non-productive. The study profiled the T cell repertoires of about 720 subjects by immunosequencing and related them to cytomegalovirus serostatus. The study aimed to test whether cataloging public T cell receptors could reveal signatures of past pathogen exposure. Every discovery cohort repertoire had been produced on one sequencing platform. The later analysis used no new phenotypic data to find candidate immune exposures, relying instead on TCR beta sequences and their occurrence across donors. The number of donors typed differed by locus, with 629-630 for A, B, C, DRB1 and DQB1, roughly 520 for DQA1, approximately 580 for DPA1, and approximately 470 for DPB1. The study combined high-throughput TCR immunosequencing, statistical association of individual TCRs with disease status, and machine learning to predict cytomegalovirus infection status. To decide whether each TCR beta V gene segment behaved as functional or pseudogenic, an earlier analysis of some 600 of the donors relied on high-throughput TCR beta sequencing. Roughly 300 gigabases of sequencing data and 75 million to 85 million unique TCR sequences made up an early release that covered nearly 650 HLA-typed donors. A later genetic analysis used genome-wide SNP genotypes for about 55% of the 666 donors, treating that subset as a discovery cohort. HLA typing included class I and class II loci at four-digit resolution. In addition to the first cohort of 666 subjects, a separate validation cohort of some 120 different subjects was used. Among the roughly 400 genotyped donors, approximately 77% belonged to the genetic ancestry cluster associated with self-reported Caucasian donors. Because of strong linkage in the cohort, four or five DR-DQ haplotypes were treated as single units for association and clustering. Donor age, sex, ethnicity and CMV serostatus were compiled alongside the repertoire data.

About this clone: Its antigen is still unknown. Within one base of it there is no much larger clone, and no base qualities were kept.

In total, just over 650 healthy bone marrow donors made up the cohort. At the time of sampling, all cohort members were nominally healthy, though unrecorded immune exposures were likely present. The donor tested CMV seronegative, placing the donor among the 350 to 400 seronegative members of the cohort. Every donor gave a peripheral blood sample, and the peripheral blood mononuclear cells from that sample were used for TCR beta sequencing. Genomic DNA was extracted from the blood cell samples with the Qiagen DNeasy Blood Extraction Kit. Library preparation was by the immunoSEQ multiplex PCR assay. For the multiplex PCR, a mixture combining 60 forward primers for TCR Vbeta segments and 13 reverse primers for TCR Jbeta segments was used. Amplification of the CDR3 region of rearranged TCR beta genes was performed with a multiplex PCR assay on genomic DNA. The Illumina HiSeq System was used to sequence the amplified TCR beta libraries as 87-base-pair reads. On the authors' methods: In a later analysis, tens of millions of unique TCR beta chains were counted across the 666 repertoires, and roughly 11 million of these chains were shared by at least two donors. Raw reads were error-corrected and collapsed into unique sequences by a nearest-neighbor algorithm in which closely related sequences were merged to remove PCR and sequencing errors. Alignment of CDR3 sequences to IMGT reference sequences was used to assign V, D and J gene segments. For a sequence to be retained, a match of at least six nucleotides was required to both a V gene segment and a J gene segment. Rearrangements were called productive when the CDR3 lacked stop codons and stayed in frame with V and J; all others were non-productive. Following IMGT convention, CDR3 was defined as the stretch from the second conserved V-encoded cysteine up to the conserved J-encoded phenylalanine. In an earlier analysis of around 600 of the donors, sequences lacking an unambiguous match to a single V gene segment were excluded. In an earlier analysis of more than 500 of the donors, a V segment was called functional when productive rearrangements were above 56.7%, and segregating when the standard deviation between donors exceeded 5%. A statistical classification framework was built to diagnose cytomegalovirus status from the catalog of TCR beta chain sequences. In a later analysis, V and J genes were assigned by comparing TCR nucleotide sequences against IMGT/GENE-DB human TR gene sequences. The TCRdist pipeline was used in a later analysis to assign CDR3 sequences and most-parsimonious VDJ recombination scenarios. In a later analysis, each TCR beta chain was defined by its CDR3 amino acid sequence together with its V-gene family, and reads lacking a unique V-gene family were excluded. To address suspected cross-contamination and a sequencing artifact, a later analysis removed a few hundred highly shared, low-generation-probability nucleotide sequences. For each public chain, a later analysis derived a clonal expansion index from normalized ranks of inferred template counts within each repertoire. In a later analysis, generation probabilities were computed with a VDJ recombination model fitted to out-of-frame rearrangements, and the resulting probabilities were checked against IGoR. In a later analysis, TCR-TCR, TCR-HLA and TCR-CMV co-occurrence was scored with hypergeometric tests, and a repertoire-size bias correction was applied to TCR pairs. A later analysis estimated false discovery rates by permuting HLA or CMV assignments 20 times. In a later analysis, co-occurring TCRs were grouped with DBSCAN, and TCRdist sequence similarity was added when clustering was performed within HLA-allele-positive subsets. Repertoires with fewer than 30,000 or more than 120,000 public chains were left out of co-occurrence clustering, as were about 5 repertoires with anomalous nucleotide sharing. Here the immuneACCESS table is served through TCRdb, limited to in-frame sequences with V and J called. Missing clones are a known gap in these copies; in checked studies unresolved V genes cover under half, and the rest lacks a known reason. The V and J calls and clone size come from that table; D and trimming were worked out from the DNA. Counted in this sample were about 160,000 clones; around 78% of them appeared once. The ten largest account for less than 1.2% of the sample.

As encoded in the germline V gene, CDR1 is SNHLY while CDR2 is FYNNEI. Here V drops 5 bases and J drops 0 bases, and the junction holds 15 bases not matched to any gene. The CDR3 contains 20 residues, cysteine and phenylalanine counted. The DNA shown is the 60-base CDR3, in frame from base 1. Results the study describes overall, beyond this receptor: While some public TCRs were present in many individuals, most TCR sequences turned up only very rarely across donors. Correlated functional status among segregating V segments might be attributable to linkage disequilibrium, but an unknown experimental factor could not be ruled out. In an earlier analysis of approximately 590 of the donors, most TCR beta V segments were observed in productive rearrangements about 90% or about 30% of the time, broadly matching IMGT annotations. V-gene and J-gene trimming of TCR beta chains was associated with a missense DCLRE1C variant in a later genetic analysis, and the association was replicated in an independent cohort. Because HLA typing was unavailable for some donors at each locus, only the typed subset was used in association tests. According to the authors, the approach could potentially be generalized to other disease states and immunological phenotypes. According to a later analysis, most CMV-associated TCR beta chains appeared to be HLA-restricted, and the HLA associations seemed to be driven largely by CMV exposure. Compared with equally common non-associated chains, HLA-associated TCR beta chains in a later analysis were more clonally expanded and had lower generation probabilities. In this cohort, only TCR beta chains were sequenced, and detectable features were limited by the absence of alpha or paired-chain data. In vitro tests confirmed that three of the cytomegalovirus-associated TCR beta chains recognize cytomegalovirus antigens. In a later analysis, 15,000 to 20,000 TCR beta sequences were associated with specific HLA alleles at a false discovery rate of 0.05. The 87-base-pair reads could not distinguish some IMGT-functional V segments, including TRBV6-2 and TRBV6-3, so those segments were excluded. According to a later genetic analysis, donors in an Asian-associated ancestry cluster had fewer N-insertions in productive TCRs than the roughly 700-donor mean. The classifier was reported to diagnose cytomegalovirus status with high specificity and sensitivity in both the original and validation cohorts. A cluster of highly shared sequence variants was judged likely to be a technical artifact of the sequencing pipeline. The only immune exposure information available for the cohort was CMV serostatus. A further reported finding was that TCR beta sequences accurately predicted the HLA-A and HLA-B alleles for most subjects in the first cohort. Because counts were too low, about 15 rarely observed V segments, including chromosome 9 orphons, were left out of the earlier analysis of over 550 of the donors. In a later analysis, the rate of TCR association differed among HLA loci, with DRB1 alleles having the most associated TCRs and HLA-C alleles having the fewest. Roughly uniform sequencing depth across donors was assumed in presence/absence analyses, although this assumption may not hold. When HLA alleles, especially DR and DQ, strongly co-occurred, attributing TCR associations to individual alleles was difficult. In the study, 150 to 200 TCR beta chains were listed as associated with cytomegalovirus. In a later analysis, several top co-occurrence clusters were reported to appear linked to parvovirus B19, influenza, CMV and Epstein-Barr virus.

The clonotype comes from a woman aged 35 to 49 in good health and CMV-seronegative. The chain is made from TRBV2 and TRBJ2-6, with 8 middle bases fitting TRBD1. The sample taken for sequencing was PBMCs. The CDR3 amino acid sequence is: CASSTRDRKGGHSGANVLTF. In nucleotides, the sequence is TGTGCCAGCAGTACCCGGGACAGGAAGGGGGGTCACTCTGGGGCCAACGTCCTGACTTTC.